The text below deals with one T cell receptor (beta chain). Its antigen is not identified. The data are from a study of T cell responses to AZD1222 COVID-19 vaccine. The germline CDR1 and CDR2 sequences are SGHRS and YFSETQ. The CDR3 contains 15 residues. Trimming took 9 bases from V and 4 from J; bases not matched to a gene: 10. Generated by immunoSEQ multiplex PCR, the TCRdb table keeps only in-frame clones and is missing some. The repertoire holds under 150,000 clones, with roughly 88% as singletons. General study points: At study baseline, merely several AZD1222 recipients were seropositive. Vaccine-associated CD4 TCRs ranged over spike, dominating at 160-218 and 743-854. Donors were chiefly white British, with a greater number of females, and clonal diversity was perhaps underestimated.

This receptor was taken from an adult in good health. Sequences were derived from peripheral blood, sampled on day 0 of AZD1222 vaccination. V gene TRBV5-1 combines with J gene TRBJ2-2, with 9 bases that match TRBD1. CDR3: CATKQGAQGTGELFF. In DNA form, the CDR3 reads TGCGCCACGAAACAGGGGGCGCAGGGCACCGGGGAGCTGTTTTTT.